This entry lists 29 T cell receptor beta chains sequenced from one sample in a study of T cell responses to AZD1222 COVID-19 vaccine. Produced via immunoSEQ multiplex PCR; TCRdb's table is partial and in-frame only. Here the sample spans 95,000 to 150,000 clones, approximately 90% being singletons. The sample here was peripheral blood, taken on day 0 of AZD1222 vaccination. The receptors were sampled from an adult in good health.

Concerning this clone itself: At one end the junction does not follow the germline gene, possibly because of a read error. The chain carries TRBV20-1 and TRBJ2-3, with 11 bases that match TRBD2. This CDR3 contains 13 residues. Germline CDR1 reads DFQATT; CDR2 reads SNEGSKA (reference sequence). The CDR3 sequence is CIASGLAGGTQYF. For the CDR3, the DNA is TGCATTGCTAGTGGGCTAGCGGGGGGTACGCAGTATTTT.

The V gene is TRBV4-3, the J gene TRBJ1-6; 8 bases match TRBD1. This CDR3 contains 14 residues. Germline trimming cut 3 bases from V and 9 bases from J; bases unmatched to any gene: 4. CDR1 is LGHNA, CDR2 YSLEER, per germline. The CDR3 reads CASSQRTGSSPLHF. In DNA, the CDR3 is TGCGCCAGCAGCCAGAGGACAGGGAGTTCACCCCTCCACTTT.

The V call is TRBV4-3, the J call TRBJ2-2; 13 nucleotides line up with TRBD2. Looked up from germline, CDR1 is LGHNA and CDR2 is YSLEER. Trimming took 0 bases from V and 5 from J; bases not matched to a gene: 6. This CDR3 is built from 18 residues. The CDR3 protein is CASSQDTSGRAGTGELFF. Here the CDR3 DNA reads TGCGCCAGCAGCCAAGATACTAGCGGGAGGGCCGGAACCGGGGAGCTGTTTTTT.

This CDR3 reads CASQPTGNSPLHF. DNA for the CDR3: TGTGCCAGCCAACCGACAGGGAATTCACCCCTCCACTTT. V and J are TRBV19 and TRBJ1-6, with 7 bases fitting TRBD1. The CDR3 is made up of 13 amino acids. Germline lookup yields CDR1 LNHDA and CDR2 SQIVND (reference sequence). V lost 9 bases to trimming and J lost 7 bases; unmatched junction nucleotides: 6.

This clone is a singleton in its sample. The chain links TRBV12-3 or TRBV12-4 to TRBJ1-1; D ambiguous. Trimming took 4 bases from V and 3 from J, leaving 6 bases between them. CDR3 length: 12 residues. The CDR3 reads CASSYGDTEAFF. The CDR3 nucleotides read TGTGCCAGCAGTTATGGGGACACTGAAGCTTTCTTT.

The chain carries TRBV12-1 and TRBJ1-1. TRBV12-1 is marked as a pseudogene. The length of the CDR3 is 15 residues. The CDR3 sequence is CASSFANGGNTEAFF. Written as DNA, the CDR3 is TGTGCCAGCAGCTTTGCGAACGGGGGGAACACTGAAGCTTTCTTT.

J is TRBJ1-2 and V is TRBV6-5; D unresolved. The CDR3 is 14 residues long. CDR1 MNHEY and CDR2 SVGAGI come from the germline V gene. The V end lost 0 bases, the J end lost 9 bases, and 14 bases lay between the germline ends. The CDR3 bases are TGTGCCAGCAGTTACTCGAGCCGGTGGAATAGCTACACCTTC. The encoded protein is CASSYSSRWNSYTF.

The chain uses TRBV5-4 and TRBJ2-5; D is perhaps TRBD2 (5 bases). The CDR3 covers 16 residues. Germline values: CDR1 SGHNT, CDR2 YYREEE (reference sequence). The V end was cut by 4 bases, the J end by 2 bases, with 18 bases between. The CDR3 sequence: CASSRPIGGDQETQYF. CDR3 DNA: TGTGCCAGCAGCCGGCCCATCGGAGGAGATCAAGAGACCCAGTACTTC. Filled out from reference TRBV5-4 and TRBJ2-5, the complete variable domain reads ETGVTQSPTHLIKTRGQQVTLRCSSQSGHNTVSWYQQALGQGPQFIFQYYREEENGRGNFPPRFSGLQFPNYSSELNVNALELDDSALYLCASSRPIGGDQETQYFGPGTRLLVL.

This clone was picked up one time. The J gene is TRBJ1-4, the V gene TRBV2; 7 positions agree with TRBD1. Trimming cost V 3 bases and J 5 bases; bases outside gene matches: 6. The V gene's germline CDR1 is SNHLY and CDR2 FYNNEI. The CDR3 runs 15 residues. The DNA of the CDR3 is TGTGCCAGCAGTGACCCGACAGGGATAAATGAAAAACTGTTTTTT. It codes for CASSDPTGINEKLFF.

In DNA, the CDR3 is TGCGCCAGCAGCAACCGCTTAGTCTCGGTCGGCCTTGGGGGCACCGGGGAGCTGTTTTTT. Protein: CASSNRLVSVGLGGTGELFF. The chain carries TRBV5-1 and TRBJ2-2; D possibly matches TRBD1 or TRBD2 (5 bases each). The germline CDR1 and CDR2 sequences are SGHRS and YFSETQ. Trimming left V 4 bases short and J 4 bases short, with 29 bases between. This CDR3 is built from 20 residues. The full variable domain, completed using reference TRBV5-1 and TRBJ2-2, is KAGVTQTPRYLIKTRGQQVTLSCSPISGHRSVSWYQQTPGQGLQFLFEYFSETQRNKGNFPGRFSGRQFSNSRSEMNVSTLELGDSALYLCASSNRLVSVGLGGTGELFFGEGSRLTVL.

The chain couples TRBV19 to TRBJ2-6, with D maybe TRBD1 (6 bases). V gave up 8 bases and J gave up 2 bases, with 16 bases separating them. This CDR3 contains 16 residues. The germline gives CDR1 LNHDA, CDR2 SQIVND (reference sequence). The CDR3, as DNA: TGTGCCAGTGTACCGAGGGGGACGCCTGGGGCCAACGTCCTGACTTTC. As protein: CASVPRGTPGANVLTF.

This chain uses TRBV18 with TRBJ1-2; TRBD1 agrees at 8 bases. CDR1 and CDR2 from the germline V gene are KGHSH and LQKENI. V was clipped by 3 bases and J by 0 bases; unmatched bases: 0. The CDR3 is 14 residues long. CDR3 region: CASSPTGANYGYTF. Here the CDR3 DNA reads TGTGCCAGCTCACCGACAGGGGCTAACTATGGCTACACCTTC.

The rearrangement uses TRBV5-8 and TRBJ1-2; D may be TRBD1 (5 bases). The CDR3 contains 15 residues. Germline V gives CDR1 SGHTS, CDR2 YDEGEE. Between the trimmed V and J ends, which lost 4 bases and 2 bases, there was a span of 15 bases. CDR3 in amino acids: CASSAKQGANYGYTF. CDR3 DNA: TGTGCCAGCAGCGCTAAGCAGGGCGCCAACTATGGCTACACCTTC.

The rearrangement uses TRBV7-6 and TRBJ1-5; D not certain. V shed 1 base and J shed 1 base, with 8 bases lying between them. The CDR3 is 15 residues long. Germline lookup yields CDR1 SGHVS and CDR2 FNYEAQ. For the CDR3, the DNA is TGTGCCAGCAGCTTAGGGGATGGGAGCAATCAGCCCCAGCATTTT. Protein sequence: CASSLGDGSNQPQHF.

V is TRBV6-5 and J is TRBJ1-6, with 10 bases fitting TRBD1. Germline V CDR1 and CDR2: MNHEY, SVGAGI. The CDR3 extends over 15 amino acids. Losses at the gene ends were 5 bases for V and 9 bases for J; bases not matched to a gene: 7. The CDR3 nucleotides read TGTGCCAGCAGTCCTAGGACAGGGGGGGGTTCACCCCTCCACTTT. This sequence encodes CASSPRTGGGSPLHF.

The V gene is TRBV29-1, the J gene TRBJ1-6, with D perhaps TRBD1 (5 bases). Germline CDR1 and CDR2: SQVTM and ANQGSEA. The CDR3 runs to 13 residues. The V and J ends lost 4 bases and 13 bases respectively, with 17 bases between them. CDR3 DNA sequence: TGCAGCGTTGGAGAATCTCAGGGAGGGCCCCTCCACTTT. Translation: CSVGESQGGPLHF.

For the CDR3, the DNA is TGTGCCAGCAGCTTGTCTGGGGCGAGAGCAGAACTCTATGGCTACACCTTC. Translated, it gives CASSLSGARAELYGYTF. V gene TRBV5-5 combines with J gene TRBJ1-2; TRBD1 is a possible D gene (5 bases). V was shortened by 1 base and J by 4 bases, with 20 bases between the two germline ends. CDR1 SGHKS and CDR2 YYEKEE come from the germline V gene (reference sequence). CDR3 length: 17 residues.

This clone was found a few times. The rearrangement uses TRBV5-1 and TRBJ1-6; D remains ambiguous. The V end lost 0 bases, the J end lost 8 bases, and 9 bases lay between the germline ends. This CDR3 has 14 amino acids. Germline CDR1 reads SGHRS; CDR2 reads YFSETQ. CDR3 in DNA: TGCGCCAGCAGCTTGGCGTCACCGGATTCACCCCTCCACTTT. Protein product: CASSLASPDSPLHF.

The genes are TRBV14 and TRBJ2-3; TRBD2 might be the D (5 bases). The CDR3 is 16 amino acids. The V end lost 0 bases, the J end lost 4 bases, and 14 bases lay between the germline ends. Per the germline V gene, CDR1 is SGHDN and CDR2 is FVKESK. The CDR3 nucleotides read TGTGCCAGCAGCCAAGATAGGGCTAGCTGGGCAGATACGCAGTATTTT. Translated, it gives CASSQDRASWADTQYF.

V gene TRBV5-1 combines with J gene TRBJ1-6; D gene unclear. Trimming removed 4 bases at V and 0 bases at J, with 14 bases between. The CDR3 has 17 residues. Per the germline V gene, CDR1 is SGHRS and CDR2 is YFSETQ. CDR3 coding DNA: TGCGCCAGCAGCCGGATTGAAGGCCTCTCCTATAATTCACCCCTCCACTTT. This translates into CASSRIEGLSYNSPLHF.

Details on this clone: Other DNA variants within this sample encode the same CDR3. The V and J genes are TRBV18 and TRBJ1-1; D remains unclear. The CDR3 has 13 residues. Germline V CDR1 and CDR2: KGHSH, LQKENI. V dropped 1 base and J dropped 0 bases, with 3 bases sitting between them. For the CDR3, the DNA is TGTGCCAGCTCACCACAGGTGAACACTGAAGCTTTCTTT. It yields the protein CASSPQVNTEAFF. The entire variable domain, with the rest obtained from reference TRBV18 and TRBJ1-1, is as follows: NAGVMQNPRHLVRRRGQEARLRCSPMKGHSHVYWYRQLPEEGLKFMVYLQKENIIDESGMPKERFSAEFPKEGPSILRIQQVVRGDSAAYFCASSPQVNTEAFFGQGTRLTVV.

The chain is built from TRBV5-1 and TRBJ2-3; D remains ambiguous. This CDR3 is 13 amino acids long. Germline V lookup: CDR1 SGHRS, CDR2 YFSETQ. Trimming took off 4 bases at V and 0 bases at J, with 6 bases between the two ends. CDR3 nucleotide sequence: TGCGCCAGCAGCGCGAGAAGCACAGATACGCAGTATTTT. This codes for CASSARSTDTQYF.

V gene TRBV6-1 combines with J gene TRBJ1-5; 10 nucleotides agree with TRBD1. J gave up 0 bases and V 4 bases, and 6 bases lay outside the gene matches. In germline, CDR1 is MNHNS, CDR2 SASEGT. The CDR3 contains 17 residues. CDR3 in amino acids: CASSGQGAVFSNQPQHF. In DNA form, the CDR3 reads TGTGCCAGCAGTGGACAGGGGGCCGTATTTAGCAATCAGCCCCAGCATTTT.

CDR3 DNA: TGTGCCAGCAGTGTGAGACGGGAAAACTATGGCTACACCTTC. This translates into CASSVRRENYGYTF. V is TRBV2 and J is TRBJ1-2; D ambiguous. Germline lookup yields CDR1 SNHLY and CDR2 FYNNEI. CDR3 size: 14 residues. V shed 4 bases and J shed 2 bases, with 11 bases lying between them.

V usage is TRBV6-5 and J usage is TRBJ2-1; D may be TRBD1 (6 bases). Germline CDR1 is MNHEY and CDR2 is SVGAGI. The length of the CDR3 is 11 residues. Trimming removed 4 bases from V and 14 bases from J, with 12 bases in between. CDR3 in amino acids: CASSSQGGEFF. The CDR3, as DNA: TGTGCCAGCAGTTCCCAAGGGGGAGAGTTCTTC.

The chain is built from TRBV4-1 and TRBJ1-2; 7 bases are shared with TRBD1. The CDR3 is 14 residues long. V shed 0 bases and J 4 bases; nucleotides not matched to a gene: 2. Looked up from germline, CDR1 is MGHRA and CDR2 is YSYEKL. CDR3 sequence (DNA): TGCGCCAGCAGCCAAGAGGGACAGATCTATGGCTACACCTTC. It is translated as CASSQEGQIYGYTF.

J is TRBJ2-7 and V is TRBV7-8, with unresolved D. Trimming left V 0 bases short and J 2 bases short, with 8 bases between. The germline V gene encodes CDR1 SGHVS and CDR2 FQNEAQ. This CDR3 is built from 14 residues. CDR3 DNA: TGTGCCAGCAGCTTAGCCCGGCAGACCTACGAGCAGTACGTC. This codes for CASSLARQTYEQYV.

CDR3 sequence reads: CSASHLNEKLFF. The CDR3 DNA follows: TGCAGTGCTAGTCACCTTAATGAAAAACTGTTTTTT. This chain connects TRBV20-1 to TRBJ1-4, with no clear D. V lost 3 bases to trimming and J lost 4 bases, with 6 bases between them. Germline CDR1 and CDR2: DFQATT and SNEGSKA (reference sequence). The CDR3 is 12 amino acids.

The chain links TRBV6-5 to TRBJ1-1; D uncertain. There are 15 residues in the CDR3. The V and J ends lost 0 bases and 0 bases respectively, with 8 bases between them. The germline gives CDR1 MNHEY, CDR2 SVGAGI. CDR3 DNA: TGTGCCAGCAGTTACTCGACCTCCCTGAACACTGAAGCTTTCTTT. Amino acid sequence: CASSYSTSLNTEAFF.